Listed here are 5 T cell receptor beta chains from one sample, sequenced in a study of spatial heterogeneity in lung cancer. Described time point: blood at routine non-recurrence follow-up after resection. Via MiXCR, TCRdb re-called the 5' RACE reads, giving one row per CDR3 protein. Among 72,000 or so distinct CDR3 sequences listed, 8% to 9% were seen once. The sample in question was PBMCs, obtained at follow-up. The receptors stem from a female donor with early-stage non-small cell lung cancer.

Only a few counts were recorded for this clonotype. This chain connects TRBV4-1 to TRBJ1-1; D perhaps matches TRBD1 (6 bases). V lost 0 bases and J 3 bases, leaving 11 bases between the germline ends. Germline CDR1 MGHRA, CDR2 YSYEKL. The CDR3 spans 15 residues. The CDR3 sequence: CASSQDRGAYTEAFF. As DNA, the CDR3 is TGCGCCAGCAGCCAAGATAGGGGGGCTTACACTGAAGCTTTCTTT.

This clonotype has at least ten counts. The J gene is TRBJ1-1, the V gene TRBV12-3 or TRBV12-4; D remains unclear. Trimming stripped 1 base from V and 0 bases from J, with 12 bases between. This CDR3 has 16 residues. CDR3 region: CASSLGLVKMNTEAFF. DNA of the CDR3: TGTGCCAGCAGTTTAGGACTGGTCAAAATGAACACTGAAGCTTTCTTT.

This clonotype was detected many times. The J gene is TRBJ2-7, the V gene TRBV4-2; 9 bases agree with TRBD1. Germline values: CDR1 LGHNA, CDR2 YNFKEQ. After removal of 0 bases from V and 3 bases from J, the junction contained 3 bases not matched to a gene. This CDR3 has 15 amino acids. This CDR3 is CASSQEDRGYYEQYF. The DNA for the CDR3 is TGTGCCAGCAGCCAAGAGGACAGGGGCTACTACGAGCAGTACTTC.

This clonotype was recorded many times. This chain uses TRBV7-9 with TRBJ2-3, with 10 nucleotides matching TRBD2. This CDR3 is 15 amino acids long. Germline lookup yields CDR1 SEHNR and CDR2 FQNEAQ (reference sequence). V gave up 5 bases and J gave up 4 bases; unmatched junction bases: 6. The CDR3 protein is CASSHRLAGADTQYF. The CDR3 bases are TGTGCCAGCAGCCATCGCCTAGCGGGAGCAGATACGCAGTATTTT. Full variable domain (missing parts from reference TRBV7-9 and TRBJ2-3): DTGVSQNPRHKITKRGQNVTFRCDPISEHNRLYWYRQTLGQGPEFLTYFQNEAQLEKSRLLSDRFSAERPKGSFSTLEIQRTEQGDSAMYLCASSHRLAGADTQYFGPGTRLTVL.

CDR3 nucleotides: TGTGCCAGTAGTATCGTCAATCAGCCCCAGCATTTT. Protein sequence: CASSIVNQPQHF. The gene calls are TRBV19 and TRBJ1-5; D is undetermined. The germline V and J ends were trimmed by 3 bases and 3 bases, with 3 bases remaining between them. The CDR3 loop spans 12 amino acids. The germline V gene has CDR1 LNHDA and CDR2 SQIVND (reference sequence).